This entry is about one T cell receptor beta chain. The antigen remains undetermined. The data stem from a study of PD-1 blockade in classical Hodgkin lymphoma. Regarding time point: cycle 4 day 1 (C4D1), after six to seven weeks of nivolumab. Every patient experienced relapse after autologous stem cell transplantation, and brentuximab vedotin exposure varied. Each best response was a complete response, a partial response or progressive disease. General study points: Possibly reflecting disease activity or prior therapy, repertoire differences have causes that remain undefined. For complete responders, baseline diversity was comparable to that of newly diagnosed patients. CD4+ TCR diversity, unlike CD8+, climbed significantly by C4D1.

From germline, CDR1 is SNHLY and CDR2 FYNNEI. The germline V and J ends were trimmed by 7 bases and 9 bases, with 10 bases remaining between them. The CDR3 is made up of 11 amino acids. Using immunoSEQ multiplex PCR, the repertoire was profiled, and TCRdb retains in-frame clones only, with some absent. The sample lists about 41,000 clones; around 69% were seen once. This receptor was obtained from a human donor with classical Hodgkin lymphoma. The starting material was peripheral blood mononuclear cells (PBMCs), obtained before the fourth cycle of nivolumab. The chain has TRBV2 and TRBJ2-1; D call uncertain. The DNA for the CDR3 is TGTGCCAGCAATTTAGCTAGTGAGCAGTTCTTC. It is translated as CASNLASEQFF.